What follows are 28 T cell receptor beta chains derived from one specimen sequenced in a study of T cell responses to AZD1222 COVID-19 vaccine. Produced via immunoSEQ multiplex PCR; TCRdb's table is partial and in-frame only. The sample has 130,000 to 150,000 clones, 70% to 90% seen once; the top ten hold 5.1%. The source was peripheral blood, collected on day 0 of AZD1222 vaccination. These receptors all stem from an adult in good health.

The chain employs TRBV7-3 and TRBJ1-1; 9 bases map to TRBD1. This CDR3 region has 15 residues. CDR1 SGHTA and CDR2 FQGTGA come from the germline V gene. The V gene end was trimmed by 4 bases and the J gene end by 1 base; junction bases not matched to a gene: 4. CDR3 coding DNA: TGTGCCAGCAGCTGGAGGGGACAGGGGAACACTGAAGCTTTCTTT. Translation: CASSWRGQGNTEAFF.

This rearrangement joins TRBV7-2 to TRBJ2-5; 12 nucleotides line up with TRBD2. Unmatched junction bases numbered 3, after V lost 2 bases and J lost 2 bases. The CDR3 is 16 amino acids. Germline assignment: CDR1 SGHTA and CDR2 FQGNSA. The CDR3 nucleotides read TGTGCCAGCAGCTTATTCCTAGCGGGAGGGCAAGAGACCCAGTACTTC. Amino acids: CASSLFLAGGQETQYF.

The chain employs TRBV27 and TRBJ2-3; TRBD2 matches at 14 bases. The V gene end was trimmed by 5 bases and the J gene end by 8 bases; junction bases not matched to a gene: 12. The germline V gene has CDR1 MNHEY and CDR2 SMNVEV (reference sequence). This CDR3 is 17 amino acids long. This CDR3 reads CASSPPTSGRALGTQYF. In DNA form, the CDR3 reads TGTGCCAGCAGTCCCCCGACTAGCGGGAGGGCCTTGGGTACGCAGTATTTT.

V usage is TRBV27 and J usage is TRBJ2-2; 12 nucleotides line up with TRBD2. V lost 8 bases to trimming and J lost 4 bases; unmatched junction nucleotides: 11. The CDR3 totals 17 residues. Germline V gene data show CDR1 as MNHEY and CDR2 as SMNVEV (reference sequence). CDR3 coding DNA: TGTGCCAGCGCGAGACTAGCGGGGGCCTCGGGCACCGGGGAGCTGTTTTTT. Translated, it gives CASARLAGASGTGELFF.

The chain recombines TRBV14 with TRBJ2-5, with 11 bases fitting TRBD2. Unmatched junction bases numbered 7, after V lost 4 bases and J lost 3 bases. This CDR3 has 16 amino acids. In germline, CDR1 is SGHDN, CDR2 FVKESK. The CDR3 DNA reads TGTGCCAGCAGCCGCCCCCTGACTAGCGGGAAAGAGACCCAGTACTTC. Translated, it gives CASSRPLTSGKETQYF.

This chain links TRBV28 with TRBJ2-7, with D possibly matching TRBD2 (7 bases). Germline-derived CDR1 and CDR2 are MDHEN and SYDVKM. V was clipped by 7 bases and J by 2 bases, with 15 bases between them. The CDR3 has 14 amino acids. This CDR3 is CASTLSGGPYEQYF. As DNA, the CDR3 is TGTGCCAGCACTCTCTCGGGGGGCCCCTACGAGCAGTACTTC. Full variable domain (remainder filled in from reference TRBV28 and TRBJ2-7): DVKVTQSSRYLVKRTGEKVFLECVQDMDHENMFWYRQDPGLGLRLIYFSYDVKMKEKGDIPEGYSVSREKKERFSLILESASTNQTSMYLCASTLSGGPYEQYFGPGTRLTVT.

This chain connects TRBV14 to TRBJ2-7; no clear D. V dropped 0 bases and J dropped 7 bases, with 10 bases sitting between them. The CDR3 extends over 13 amino acids. Per the germline V gene, CDR1 is SGHDN and CDR2 is FVKESK. This chain's CDR3 is CASSQDNGLEQYF. The CDR3 DNA reads TGTGCCAGCAGCCAAGATAATGGATTGGAGCAGTACTTC.

The rearrangement uses TRBV6-2 or TRBV6-3 and TRBJ2-5, with D possibly matching TRBD1 (6 bases). CDR1 is MNHEY and CDR2 is SVGEGT in the germline V gene. CDR3 length: 17 residues. Trimming took 2 bases from V and 2 from J, leaving 18 bases between them. The CDR3 DNA reads as TGTGCCAGCAGTTACCGGAGACAGAGGGGGATACAAGAGACCCAGTACTTC. It yields the protein CASSYRRQRGIQETQYF.

This clone was seen more than once but under ten times. The CDR3 reads CASSDERGNIQYF. The CDR3 nucleotides are TGTGCCAGCAGTGATGAGCGGGGGAACATTCAGTACTTC. The J gene is TRBJ2-4, the V gene TRBV2; TRBD2 agrees at 8 bases. The germline V gene has CDR1 SNHLY and CDR2 FYNNEI. The CDR3 runs to 13 residues. With V trimmed by 3 bases and J by 7 bases, 2 bases remained unmatched.

The chain links TRBV5-1 to TRBJ1-5; TRBD1 agrees at 9 bases. V lost 5 bases and J lost 7; bases outside the gene matches: 4. The CDR3 totals 13 residues. The germline V gene has CDR1 SGHRS and CDR2 YFSETQ. The CDR3: CASSLTGGQPQHF. As DNA, the CDR3 is TGCGCCAGCAGTCTAACAGGGGGCCAGCCCCAGCATTTT.

This chain connects TRBV9 to TRBJ1-1; D unclear. The ends were cut back, 3 bases at V and 7 bases at J, with 13 bases in the middle. Germline V gives CDR1 SGDLS, CDR2 YYNGEE. This CDR3 is 13 amino acids long. DNA of the CDR3: TGTGCCAGCAGCGGAACAGCATACAATGAAGCTTTCTTT. Amino acids: CASSGTAYNEAFF.

The chain carries TRBV19 and TRBJ1-5, with a weak D call TRBD1 (6 bases). Germline V gene sequence: CDR1 LNHDA, CDR2 SQIVND (reference sequence). This CDR3 comprises 15 residues. Trimming took off 7 bases at V and 9 bases at J, with 22 bases between the two ends. This CDR3 is CASNAAGGRGGPQHF. The CDR3 nucleotides read TGTGCCAGTAACGCCGCGGGGGGCCGCGGGGGGCCCCAGCATTTT.

The chain carries TRBV27 and TRBJ2-2, with D unresolved. This CDR3 spans 14 amino acids. Germline CDR1 reads MNHEY; CDR2 reads SMNVEV (reference sequence). V lost 4 bases and J 1 base, leaving 7 bases between the germline ends. CDR3 coding DNA: TGTGCCAGCAGTTATTACAGGAACACCGGGGAGCTGTTTTTT. Its protein is CASSYYRNTGELFF.

This clone was recorded only once. CDR3 nucleotide sequence: TGTGCCAGCAGCGTAGATAGCGGGAATACGCAGTATTTT. As protein: CASSVDSGNTQYF. This chain joins TRBV9 and TRBJ2-3; 8 positions match TRBD2. The length of the CDR3 is 13 residues. Germline-derived CDR1 and CDR2 are SGDLS and YYNGEE. V trimming: 0 bases; J trimming: 7 bases; junction bases outside the gene matches: 1.

The chain joins TRBV7-9 to TRBJ2-6; D ambiguous. The V and J ends lost 5 bases and 1 base respectively, with 6 bases between them. The germline V gene has CDR1 SEHNR and CDR2 FQNEAQ (reference sequence). There are 14 residues in the CDR3. Here the CDR3 reads CASSTDSGANVLTF. In DNA, the CDR3 is TGTGCCAGCAGCACTGATTCTGGGGCCAACGTCCTGACTTTC.

The CDR3 protein is CASRQGRSNQPQHF. CDR3 bases: TGTGCCAGCCGGCAGGGTCGGAGCAATCAGCCCCAGCATTTT. The V gene is TRBV6-5, the J gene TRBJ1-5; tentative D call: TRBD1 (5 bases). The V gene's germline CDR1 is MNHEY and CDR2 SVGAGI. This CDR3 is 14 amino acids long. V was cut by 8 bases and J by 1 base, with 12 bases left in between.

V and J are TRBV28 and TRBJ1-5, with a weak D call TRBD1 (6 bases). Germline-derived CDR1 and CDR2 are MDHEN and SYDVKM. The germline V and J ends were trimmed by 6 bases and 2 bases, with 20 bases remaining between them. The CDR3 runs 17 residues. Written as DNA, the CDR3 is TGTGCCAGCAGCTTACAGGGTTTCAGGATTGGCAATCAGCCCCAGCATTTT. It specifies CASSLQGFRIGNQPQHF.

The V gene is TRBV2, the J gene TRBJ1-6; 10 bases fit TRBD1. Germline CDR1 and CDR2: SNHLY and FYNNEI. The CDR3 spans 13 residues. The junction had 2 bases not matched to a gene; V was cut back by 6 bases and J by 9 bases. The CDR3 reads CASRRDRGSPLHF. The CDR3 bases are TGTGCCAGCAGGAGGGACAGGGGTTCACCCCTCCACTTT.

This clone was seen a handful of times. J is TRBJ1-3 and V is TRBV7-2, with D hard to call. The CDR3 has 16 residues. V lost 5 bases, J lost 3 bases, and 17 bases lay in between. Germline V lookup: CDR1 SGHTA, CDR2 FQGNSA. The CDR3 reads CASSAFVAGSGNTIYF. CDR3 coding DNA: TGTGCCAGCAGCGCATTCGTGGCAGGCAGTGGAAACACCATATATTTT.

The rearrangement uses TRBV5-1 and TRBJ1-2; 7 nucleotides line up with TRBD1. From germline, CDR1 is SGHRS and CDR2 YFSETQ. The CDR3 is 15 amino acids. J was trimmed by 5 bases and V by 4 bases; bases with no gene match: 11. CDR3 DNA: TGCGCCAGCAGCGTGGCTAAGGGACAGTTGTATGGCTACACCTTC. This codes for CASSVAKGQLYGYTF.

The chain couples TRBV5-1 to TRBJ2-2, with TRBD1 matching 8 bases. With V trimmed by 0 bases and J by 2 bases, 3 bases remained unmatched. Germline lookup yields CDR1 SGHRS and CDR2 YFSETQ. The CDR3 sequence is 16 residues long. In DNA form, the CDR3 reads TGCGCCAGCAGCTTGGGGGCAGGGGGCAACACCGGGGAGCTGTTTTTT. This gives the protein CASSLGAGGNTGELFF.

The chain joins TRBV18 to TRBJ1-2, with TRBD1 as a possible D gene (6 bases). Per the germline V gene, CDR1 is KGHSH and CDR2 is LQKENI. This CDR3 is 14 amino acids long. Trimming shortened V by 1 base and J by 2 bases, and 8 bases separated the two germline ends. The CDR3 bases are TGTGCCAGCTCACCACGGGACACCAACTATGGCTACACCTTC. Its protein product is CASSPRDTNYGYTF.

DNA of the CDR3: TGTGCCAGCAGTCTTACCTTTTACGAGCAGTACTTC. As protein: CASSLTFYEQYF. This rearrangement joins TRBV28 to TRBJ2-7; D gene ambiguous. Germline values: CDR1 MDHEN, CDR2 SYDVKM. The CDR3 length is 12 residues. Between the trimmed V and J ends, which lost 5 bases and 4 bases, there was a span of 9 bases.

The rearrangement uses TRBV10-3 and TRBJ2-4, with 8 bases aligning to TRBD1. CDR1 and CDR2 (germline): ENHRY, SYGVKD. J gave up 8 bases and V 5 bases, and 5 bases lay outside the gene matches. The CDR3 is 13 amino acids. CDR3 amino acids: CAISNTGGDIQYF. The CDR3 DNA sequence: TGTGCCATCAGTAACACAGGGGGAGACATTCAGTACTTC.

This clone was seen only once. This chain uses TRBV28 with TRBJ2-5; D not resolved. The V and J ends lost 6 bases and 5 bases respectively, with 19 bases between them. From germline, CDR1 is MDHEN and CDR2 SYDVKM. The length of the CDR3 is 15 residues. This CDR3 is CASSRAGRGRETQYF. DNA for the CDR3: TGTGCCAGCAGCCGGGCCGGAAGAGGACGGGAGACCCAGTACTTC.

The rearrangement uses TRBV5-5 and TRBJ1-5, with D uncertain. V was pared by 0 bases and J by 1 base, with 5 bases between. The CDR3 is 14 amino acids. Germline values: CDR1 SGHKS, CDR2 YYEKEE (reference sequence). CDR3 DNA sequence: TGTGCCAGCAGCTTGGAACACAGCAATCAGCCCCAGCATTTT. Its protein is CASSLEHSNQPQHF.

This clone was seen just once. The rearrangement uses TRBV10-1 and TRBJ1-5; 9 nucleotides line up with TRBD1. The junction had 12 bases not matched to a gene; V was cut back by 11 bases and J by 4 bases. From germline, CDR1 is WNHNN and CDR2 SYGVQD (reference sequence). The CDR3 spans 15 residues. The CDR3 spells CAGNKQGAKNQPQHF. CDR3 DNA sequence: TGCGCCGGGAATAAACAGGGGGCTAAGAATCAGCCCCAGCATTTT.

This clone has more than one count but fewer than ten. This chain connects TRBV2 to TRBJ1-5; D remains unclear. Germline V lookup: CDR1 SNHLY, CDR2 FYNNEI. The CDR3 length is 14 residues. V was cut by 1 base and J by 3 bases, with 7 bases left in between. CDR3 DNA sequence: TGTGCCAGCAGTGAAGGGATCTCCAATCAGCCCCAGCATTTT. Its translation: CASSEGISNQPQHF.